This T cell receptor (beta chain) was profiled in a study of blood T cell repertoires in COVID-19. Study overall: Both acute and convalescent COVID-19 samples were obtained from the United States, Italy and Spain. Sample material is recorded as cDNA or gDNA derived from T cells, B-cell-depleted T cells, or PBMCs.

With 2 bases clipped from V and 0 bases from J, the junction kept 8 bases outside the gene matches. The CDR3 runs to 16 residues. CDR1 SGHRS and CDR2 YFSETQ come from the germline V gene. In the original workflow: Amplification from reference gene primers served as the basis for estimated nucleated cell counts. The protocol was immunoSEQ multiplex PCR, while the TCRdb copy is restricted to in-frame clones and leaves out a portion. That table gives V, J and clone size, and the DNA gave D and trimming. This repertoire shows roughly 100,000 clones, roughly 89% found once; its top ten account for roughly 4.6%.

The sequenced sample consisted of peripheral blood. The origin of this receptor is a human donor in a cohort sampled during active COVID-19. The rearrangement joins TRBV5-1 to TRBJ2-7; 7 positions agree with TRBD2. This chain's CDR3 is CASSFLADLSSYEQYF. In DNA form, the CDR3 reads TGCGCCAGCAGCTTTCTAGCGGACCTCTCCTCCTACGAGCAGTACTTC.